A selection of T cell receptor beta chains follows, all from one sample in a study of Graves' ophthalmopathy and Graves' hyperthyroidism. TCRdb recomputed calls from the multiplex PCR reads with MiXCR, one row per CDR3 protein. The sample holds hundreds of thousands of distinct CDR3 sequences, about 44% seen once. Material: peripheral blood. The receptors originated from an adult man with Graves' ophthalmopathy. Both conserved end residues are part of each CDR3. The D gene is left open where the match is weak. The size of a clone is reported for some rows only, either as once, few or many, or as a class for expanded clones.

D gene,clone size,J gene,V gene,CDR3 protein,CDR3 DNA
-,-,TRBJ2-2,TRBV25-1,CASSRSLVAGELFF,TGCGCCAGCAGCCGAAGTCTAGTAGCCGGGGAGCTGTTTTTT
TRBD1,-,TRBJ1-6,TRBV10-1,CASSQDRVNSPLHF,TGCGCCAGCAGCCAGGACAGGGTCAATTCACCCCTCCACTTT
-,few,TRBJ1-1,TRBV20-1,CSARDTFNTEAFF,TGCAGTGCTAGAGATACCTTTAACACTGAAGCTTTCTTT
-,-,TRBJ2-5,TRBV24-1,CASSAYPVGRQETQYF,TGTGCCAGCAGTGCATACCCTGTGGGCAGACAAGAGACCCAGTACTTC
-,many,TRBJ1-1,TRBV2,CASGTFGTEAFF,TGTGCCAGCGGAACCTTCGGGACTGAAGCTTTCTTT
TRBD2,-,TRBJ2-5,TRBV12-3/TRBV12-4,CASSHRVTSGGAVGETQYF,TGTGCCAGCAGTCACCGGGTGACTAGCGGGGGGGCTGTGGGAGAGACCCAGTACTTC
TRBD1,-,TRBJ1-2,TRBV29-1,CSVEEGDRRDGYTF,TGCAGCGTTGAAGAGGGGGACAGACGGGATGGCTACACCTTC
-,-,TRBJ1-5,TRBV9,CASALDPINQPQHF,TGTGCCAGCGCATTAGATCCGATCAATCAGCCCCAGCATTTT
TRBD1,many,TRBJ1-2,TRBV5-4,CASSLFRDSGYTF,TGTGCCAGCAGCTTGTTCCGGGACAGTGGCTACACCTTC
TRBD2,many,TRBJ2-5,TRBV19,CASSDVAGDRTETQYF,TGTGCCAGTAGTGACGTAGCGGGAGACCGGACAGAGACCCAGTACTTC
-,few,TRBJ2-2,TRBV20-1,CSTRWGQGGELFF,TGCAGTACCCGTTGGGGGCAGGGCGGGGAGCTGTTTTTT
TRBD1,-,TRBJ2-1,TRBV24-1,CATSGAGGFEQFF,TGTGCCACCAGTGGGGCAGGGGGATTTGAGCAGTTCTTC
-,-,TRBJ1-5,TRBV24-1,CASSSGMEPQHF,TGTGCCAGCAGTTCCGGCATGGAGCCCCAGCATTTT
TRBD1,-,TRBJ1-1,TRBV11-2,CASSSYDRVTEAFF,TGTGCCAGCAGCTCCTACGACAGGGTTACTGAAGCTTTCTTT
-,many,TRBJ1-6,TRBV29-1,CSVREGDSPLHF,TGCAGCGTGCGGGAGGGAGATTCACCCCTCCACTTT
TRBD1,-,TRBJ2-5,TRBV29-1,CSAEDRQETQYF,TGCAGCGCCGAGGACAGGCAAGAGACCCAGTACTTC
TRBD1,-,TRBJ1-1,TRBV29-1,CSVEGVTGTGLFF,TGCAGCGTTGAGGGGGTCACCGGGACAGGGCTGTTCTTT
-,few,TRBJ1-2,TRBV4-3,CASSQDRGTGYGYTF,TGCGCCAGCAGCCAAGATCGCGGGACGGGCTATGGCTACACCTTC
-,many,TRBJ1-4,TRBV29-1,CSADSNEKLFF,TGCAGCGCCGATAGCAATGAAAAACTGTTTTTT
-,many,TRBJ2-5,TRBV7-9,CASSLAETGRETQYF,TGTGCCAGCAGCTTAGCGGAAACAGGGCGTGAGACCCAGTACTTC
-,-,TRBJ1-1,TRBV5-6,CASSFGGDEAFF,TGTGCCAGCAGCTTTGGGGGGGATGAAGCTTTCTTT
TRBD2,few,TRBJ2-7,TRBV7-9,CASSAGGSPGQYF,TGTGCCAGCAGTGCGGGGGGGAGTCCAGGGCAGTACTTC
-,many,TRBJ2-7,TRBV15,CATSSYLTNYEQYF,TGTGCCACCAGCAGCTACTTAACAAACTACGAGCAGTACTTC
TRBD1,-,TRBJ1-5,TRBV19,CASSIIGGGGQPQHF,TGTGCCAGTAGTATCATCGGAGGGGGCGGTCAGCCCCAGCATTTT
TRBD1,-,TRBJ1-6,TRBV2,CASSVRQGSSYNSPLHF,TGTGCCAGCAGTGTCCGACAGGGATCCTCCTATAATTCACCCCTCCACTTT
-,-,TRBJ1-1,TRBV7-9,CASSLGFAGAATEAFF,TGTGCCAGCAGCTTAGGGTTTGCCGGGGCGGCCACTGAAGCTTTCTTT
-,-,TRBJ1-3,TRBV4-2,CASSQPGAIHAGSTIYF,TGTGCAAGCAGCCAACCGGGGGCGATCCATGCTGGAAGCACCATATATTTT
-,-,TRBJ1-2,TRBV27,CASSFNTHDGYTF,TGTGCCAGCAGTTTCAATACACACGATGGCTACACCTTC
-,many,TRBJ1-6,TRBV2,CASSDPSFSPLHF,TGTGCCAGCAGTGATCCCTCGTTTTCACCCCTCCACTTT
-,-,TRBJ1-4,TRBV5-4,CASGPRGGGEKLFF,TGTGCCAGCGGACCCCGTGGGGGCGGTGAAAAACTGTTTTTT
TRBD1,many,TRBJ1-2,TRBV24-1,CATSQPGGYGYTF,TGTGCCACCAGTCAGCCAGGGGGCTATGGCTACACCTTC
-,-,TRBJ1-4,TRBV11-2,CASSNWDEKLFF,TGTGCCAGCAGCAATTGGGATGAAAAACTGTTTTTT